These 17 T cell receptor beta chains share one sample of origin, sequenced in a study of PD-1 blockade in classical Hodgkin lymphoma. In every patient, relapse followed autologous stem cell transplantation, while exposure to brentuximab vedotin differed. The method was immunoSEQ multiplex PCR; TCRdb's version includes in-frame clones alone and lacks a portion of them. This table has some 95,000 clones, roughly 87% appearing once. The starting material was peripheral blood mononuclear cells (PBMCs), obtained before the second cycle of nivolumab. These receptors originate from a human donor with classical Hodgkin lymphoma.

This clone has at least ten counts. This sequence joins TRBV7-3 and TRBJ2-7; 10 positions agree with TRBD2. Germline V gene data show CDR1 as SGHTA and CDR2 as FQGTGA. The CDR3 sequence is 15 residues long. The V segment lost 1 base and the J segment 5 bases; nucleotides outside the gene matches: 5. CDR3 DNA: TGTGCCAGCAGCTTAAAGCGGGAGGGCCAGCACGAGCAGTACTTC. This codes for CASSLKREGQHEQYF.

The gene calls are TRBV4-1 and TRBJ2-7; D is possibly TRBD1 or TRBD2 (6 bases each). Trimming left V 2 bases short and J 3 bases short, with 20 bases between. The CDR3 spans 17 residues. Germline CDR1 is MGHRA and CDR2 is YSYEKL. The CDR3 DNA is TGCGCCAGCAGCCAAATGGAGGGGACACCTAGGAACTACGAGCAGTACTTC. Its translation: CASSQMEGTPRNYEQYF.

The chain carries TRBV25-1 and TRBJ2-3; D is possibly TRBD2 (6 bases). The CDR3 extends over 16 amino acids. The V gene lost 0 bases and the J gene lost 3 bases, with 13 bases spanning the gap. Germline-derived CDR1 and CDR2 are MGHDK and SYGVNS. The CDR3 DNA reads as TGTGCCAGCAGTGAATATGGGGGGTCGAGTACAGATACGCAGTATTTT. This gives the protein CASSEYGGSSTDTQYF.

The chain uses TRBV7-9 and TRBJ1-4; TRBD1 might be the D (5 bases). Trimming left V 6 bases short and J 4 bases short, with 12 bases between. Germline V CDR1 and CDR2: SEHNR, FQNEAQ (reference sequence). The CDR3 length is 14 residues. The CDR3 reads CASSDSNYNEKLFF. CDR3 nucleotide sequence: TGTGCCAGCAGTGACAGCAACTATAATGAAAAACTGTTTTTT.

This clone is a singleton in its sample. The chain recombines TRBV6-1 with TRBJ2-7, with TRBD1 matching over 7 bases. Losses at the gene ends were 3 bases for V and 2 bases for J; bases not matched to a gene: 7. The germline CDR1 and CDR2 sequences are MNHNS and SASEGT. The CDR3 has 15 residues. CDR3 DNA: TGTGCCAGCAGTGAGGGGACAGCGAGGACCTACGAGCAGTACTTC. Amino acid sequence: CASSEGTARTYEQYF.

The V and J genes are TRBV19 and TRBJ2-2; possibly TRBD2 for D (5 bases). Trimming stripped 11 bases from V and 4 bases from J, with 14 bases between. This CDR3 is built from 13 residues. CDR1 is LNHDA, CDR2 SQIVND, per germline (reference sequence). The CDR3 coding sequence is TGTGCCGTTGGACTTACTGTCACCGGGGAGCTGTTTTTT. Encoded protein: CAVGLTVTGELFF.

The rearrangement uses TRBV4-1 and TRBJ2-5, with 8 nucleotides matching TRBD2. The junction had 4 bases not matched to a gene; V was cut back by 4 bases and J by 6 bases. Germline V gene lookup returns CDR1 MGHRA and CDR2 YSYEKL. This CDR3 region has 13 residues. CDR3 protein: CASSLREGQTQYF. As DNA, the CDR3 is TGCGCCAGCAGCCTTCGGGAGGGACAGACCCAGTACTTC.

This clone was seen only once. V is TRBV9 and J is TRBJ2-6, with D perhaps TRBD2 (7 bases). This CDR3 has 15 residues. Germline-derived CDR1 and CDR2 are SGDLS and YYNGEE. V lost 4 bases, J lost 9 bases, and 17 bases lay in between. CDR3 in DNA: TGTGCCAGCAGCACCTCCCCGGGGGGCGGCAACGTCCTGACTTTC. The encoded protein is CASSTSPGGGNVLTF.

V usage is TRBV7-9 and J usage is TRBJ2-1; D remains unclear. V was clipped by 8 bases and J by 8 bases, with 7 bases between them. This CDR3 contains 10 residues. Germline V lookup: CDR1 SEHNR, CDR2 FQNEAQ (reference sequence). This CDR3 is CASPSHEQFF. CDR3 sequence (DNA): TGTGCCAGCCCCTCCCATGAGCAGTTCTTC.

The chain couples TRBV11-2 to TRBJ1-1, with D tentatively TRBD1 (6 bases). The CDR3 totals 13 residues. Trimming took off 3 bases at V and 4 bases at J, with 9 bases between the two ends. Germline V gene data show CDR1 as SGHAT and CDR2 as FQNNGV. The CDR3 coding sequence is TGTGCCAGCAGCTTTCAGGGGTTCACTGAAGCTTTCTTT. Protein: CASSFQGFTEAFF. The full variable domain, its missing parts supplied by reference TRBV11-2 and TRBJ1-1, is EAGVAQSPRYKIIEKRQSVAFWCNPISGHATLYWYQQILGQGPKLLIQFQNNGVVDDSQLPKDRFSAERLKGVDSTLKIQPAKLEDSAVYLCASSFQGFTEAFFGQGTRLTVV.

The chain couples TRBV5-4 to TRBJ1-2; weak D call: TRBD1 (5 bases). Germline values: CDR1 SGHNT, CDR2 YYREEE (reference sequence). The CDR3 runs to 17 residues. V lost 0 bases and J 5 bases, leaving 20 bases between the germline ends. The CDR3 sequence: CASSLVGVSRRGYGYTF. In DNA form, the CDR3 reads TGTGCCAGCAGCTTGGTCGGAGTCTCGAGGCGGGGGTATGGCTACACCTTC.

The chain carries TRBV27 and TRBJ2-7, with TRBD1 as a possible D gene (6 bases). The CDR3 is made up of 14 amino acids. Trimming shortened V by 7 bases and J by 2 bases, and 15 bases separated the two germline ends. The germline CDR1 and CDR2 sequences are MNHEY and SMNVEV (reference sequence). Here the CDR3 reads CASKGVASPYEQYF. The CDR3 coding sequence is TGTGCCAGCAAGGGGGTGGCCAGCCCCTACGAGCAGTACTTC.

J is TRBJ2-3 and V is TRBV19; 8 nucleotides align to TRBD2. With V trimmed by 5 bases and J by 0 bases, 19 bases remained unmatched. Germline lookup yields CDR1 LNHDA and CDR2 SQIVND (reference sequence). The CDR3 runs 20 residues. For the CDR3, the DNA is TGTGCCAGTAGTTTTTTAGCGGGACCCTCCACGGTGGCTAGCACAGATACGCAGTATTTT. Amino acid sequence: CASSFLAGPSTVASTDTQYF.

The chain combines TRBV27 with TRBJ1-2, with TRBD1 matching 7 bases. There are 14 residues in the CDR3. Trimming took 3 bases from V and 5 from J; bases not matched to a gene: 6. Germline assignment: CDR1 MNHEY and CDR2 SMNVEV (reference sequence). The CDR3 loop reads CASSFADRRYGYTF. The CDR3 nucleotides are TGTGCCAGCAGTTTTGCGGACAGGCGTTATGGCTACACCTTC.

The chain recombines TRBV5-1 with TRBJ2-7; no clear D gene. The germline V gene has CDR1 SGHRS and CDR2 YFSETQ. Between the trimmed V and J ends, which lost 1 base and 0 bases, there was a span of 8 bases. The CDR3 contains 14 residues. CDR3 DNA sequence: TGCGCCAGCAGCTTGTGGCGACCCTCCTACGAGCAGTACTTC. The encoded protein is CASSLWRPSYEQYF.

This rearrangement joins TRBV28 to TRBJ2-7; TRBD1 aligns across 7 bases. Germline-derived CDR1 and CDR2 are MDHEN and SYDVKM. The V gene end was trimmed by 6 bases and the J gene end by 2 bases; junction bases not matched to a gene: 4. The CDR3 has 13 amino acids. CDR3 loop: CASSGTETYEQYF. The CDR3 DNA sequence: TGTGCCAGCAGCGGGACAGAGACCTACGAGCAGTACTTC.

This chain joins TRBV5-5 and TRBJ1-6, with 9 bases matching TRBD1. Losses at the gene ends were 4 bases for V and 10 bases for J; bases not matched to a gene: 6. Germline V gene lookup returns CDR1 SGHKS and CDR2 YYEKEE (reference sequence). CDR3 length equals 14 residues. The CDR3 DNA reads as TGTGCCAGCAGCCCGGGACAGGGCGACTCACCCCTCCACTTT. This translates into CASSPGQGDSPLHF.